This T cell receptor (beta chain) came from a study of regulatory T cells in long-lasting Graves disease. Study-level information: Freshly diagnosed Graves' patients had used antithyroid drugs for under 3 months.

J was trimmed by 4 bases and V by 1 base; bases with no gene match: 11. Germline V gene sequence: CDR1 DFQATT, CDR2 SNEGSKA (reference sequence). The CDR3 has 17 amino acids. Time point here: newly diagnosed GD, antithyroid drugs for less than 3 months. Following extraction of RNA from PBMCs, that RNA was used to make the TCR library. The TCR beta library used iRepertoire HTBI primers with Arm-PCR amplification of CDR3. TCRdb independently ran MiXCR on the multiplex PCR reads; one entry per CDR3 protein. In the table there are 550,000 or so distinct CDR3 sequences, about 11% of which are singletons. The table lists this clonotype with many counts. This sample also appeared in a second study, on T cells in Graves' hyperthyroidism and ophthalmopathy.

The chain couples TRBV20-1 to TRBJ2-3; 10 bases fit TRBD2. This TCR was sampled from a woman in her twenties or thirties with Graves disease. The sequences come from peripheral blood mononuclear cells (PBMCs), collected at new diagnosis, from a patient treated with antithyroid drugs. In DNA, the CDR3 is TGCAGTGCTAGAGTCTTAATACCCGGGACTAGCGCAGATACGCAGTATTTT. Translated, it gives CSARVLIPGTSADTQYF.